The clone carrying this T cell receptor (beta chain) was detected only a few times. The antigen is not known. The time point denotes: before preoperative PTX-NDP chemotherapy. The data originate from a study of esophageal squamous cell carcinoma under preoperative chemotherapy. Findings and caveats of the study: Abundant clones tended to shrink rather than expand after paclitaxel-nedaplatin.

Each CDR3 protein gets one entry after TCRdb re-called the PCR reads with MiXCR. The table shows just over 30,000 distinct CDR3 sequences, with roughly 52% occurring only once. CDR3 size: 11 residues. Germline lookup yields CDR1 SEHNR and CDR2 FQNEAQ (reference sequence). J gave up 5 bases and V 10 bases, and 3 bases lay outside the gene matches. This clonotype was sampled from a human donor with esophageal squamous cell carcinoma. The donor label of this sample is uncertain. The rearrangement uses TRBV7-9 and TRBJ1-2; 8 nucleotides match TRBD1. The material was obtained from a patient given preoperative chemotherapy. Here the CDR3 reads CATGQDYGYTF. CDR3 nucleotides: TGTGCCACGGGACAGGATTATGGCTACACCTTC.